The source of this T cell receptor beta chain is a study of T cells in Graves' hyperthyroidism and ophthalmopathy. Study results and limitations: A 13 V-J signature model discriminated ophthalmopathy versus stable hyperthyroidism.

Researchers amplified the TCR beta CDR3 regions from RNA transcripts. Initially, a first-round RT-PCR of the TCR CDR3 employed the HTBI primer set. Each CDR3 protein is one row after TCRdb ran MiXCR on the multiplex PCR reads. The sample has 490,000 or so distinct CDR3 sequences, about 20% seen once. Patients were excluded because of uncontrolled infection, other autoimmune disease, pregnancy or lactation. This clonotype occurred many times. Its matching antigen is unknown. The sequenced material came from blood. The receptor comes from a woman in her 70s with Graves' ophthalmopathy.

CDR3 protein: CSASGSSRGDEKLFF. In DNA, the CDR3 is TGCAGTGCTAGTGGCAGCTCGAGAGGGGATGAAAAACTGTTTTTT. The J gene is TRBJ1-4, the V gene TRBV20-1, with D perhaps TRBD1 (5 bases). Trimming pared 3 bases from V and 6 bases from J, leaving 17 bases between. Germline V CDR1 and CDR2: DFQATT, SNEGSKA (reference sequence). This CDR3 region has 15 residues.